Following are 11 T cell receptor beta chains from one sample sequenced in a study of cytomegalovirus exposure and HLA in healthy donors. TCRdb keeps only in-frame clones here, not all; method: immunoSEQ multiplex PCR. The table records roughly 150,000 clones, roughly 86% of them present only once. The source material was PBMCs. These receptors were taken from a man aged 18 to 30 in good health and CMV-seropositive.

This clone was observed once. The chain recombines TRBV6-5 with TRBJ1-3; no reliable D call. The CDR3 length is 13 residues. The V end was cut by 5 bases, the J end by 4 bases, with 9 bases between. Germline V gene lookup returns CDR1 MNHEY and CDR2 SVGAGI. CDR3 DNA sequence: TGTGCCAGCAGTCTGAGTAGCGGAAACACCATATATTTT. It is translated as CASSLSSGNTIYF.

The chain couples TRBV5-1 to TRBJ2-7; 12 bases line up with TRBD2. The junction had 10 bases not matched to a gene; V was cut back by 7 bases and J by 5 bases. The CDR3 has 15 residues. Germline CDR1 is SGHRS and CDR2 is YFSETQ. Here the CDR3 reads CASELAGGSGDEQYF. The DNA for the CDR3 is TGCGCCAGCGAGCTAGCGGGAGGGTCTGGGGACGAGCAGTACTTC.

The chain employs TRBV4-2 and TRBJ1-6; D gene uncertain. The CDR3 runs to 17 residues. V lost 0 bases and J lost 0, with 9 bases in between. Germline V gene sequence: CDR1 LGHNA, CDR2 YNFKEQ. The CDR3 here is CASSQDRRNSYNSPLHF. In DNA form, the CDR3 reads TGTGCCAGCAGCCAAGACAGGAGGAACTCCTATAATTCACCCCTCCACTTT.

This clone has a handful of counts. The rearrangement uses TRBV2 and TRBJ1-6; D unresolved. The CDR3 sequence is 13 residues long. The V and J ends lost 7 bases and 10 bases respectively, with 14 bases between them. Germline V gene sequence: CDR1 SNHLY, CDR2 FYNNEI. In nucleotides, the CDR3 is TGTGCCAGCAATATCCTCGAACGGTCACCCCTCCACTTT. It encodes CASNILERSPLHF. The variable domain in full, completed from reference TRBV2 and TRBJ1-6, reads EPEVTQTPSHQVTQMGQEVILRCVPISNHLYFYWYRQILGQKVEFLVSFYNNEISEKSEIFDDQFSVERPDGSNFTLKIRSTKLEDSAMYFCASNILERSPLHFGNGTRLTVT.

The DNA for the CDR3 is TGTGCCAGCAGTGAACGGACAGCCTCTTCTGGAAACACCATATATTTT. This encodes CASSERTASSGNTIYF. The rearrangement links TRBV6-1 to TRBJ1-3; D possibly corresponds to TRBD1 (6 bases). The germline gives CDR1 MNHNS, CDR2 SASEGT. This CDR3 is 16 amino acids long. V was trimmed by 2 bases and J by 1 base, leaving 12 bases between them.

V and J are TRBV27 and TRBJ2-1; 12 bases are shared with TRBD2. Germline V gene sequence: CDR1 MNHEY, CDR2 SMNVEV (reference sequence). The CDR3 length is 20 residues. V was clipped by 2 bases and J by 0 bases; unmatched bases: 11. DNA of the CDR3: TGTGCCAGCAGTTTACTATGGCTAGCGGGAGGGCGAAGCTCCTACAATGAGCAGTTCTTC. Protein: CASSLLWLAGGRSSYNEQFF.

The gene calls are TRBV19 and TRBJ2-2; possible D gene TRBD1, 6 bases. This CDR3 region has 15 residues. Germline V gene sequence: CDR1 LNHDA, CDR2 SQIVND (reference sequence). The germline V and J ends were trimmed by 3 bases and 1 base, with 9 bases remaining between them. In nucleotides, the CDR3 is TGTGCCAGTAGTATGGGGGCTATGAACACCGGGGAGCTGTTTTTT. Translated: CASSMGAMNTGELFF.

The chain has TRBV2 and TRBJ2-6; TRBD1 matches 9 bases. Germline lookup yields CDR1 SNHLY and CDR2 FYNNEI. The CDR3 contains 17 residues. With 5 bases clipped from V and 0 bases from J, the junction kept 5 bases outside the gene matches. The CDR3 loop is CASSSGQGSSGANVLTF. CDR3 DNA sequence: TGTGCCAGCAGTTCGGGACAGGGTTCCTCTGGGGCCAACGTCCTGACTTTC. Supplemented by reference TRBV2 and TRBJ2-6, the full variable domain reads EPEVTQTPSHQVTQMGQEVILRCVPISNHLYFYWYRQILGQKVEFLVSFYNNEISEKSEIFDDQFSVERPDGSNFTLKIRSTKLEDSAMYFCASSSGQGSSGANVLTFGAGSRLTVL.

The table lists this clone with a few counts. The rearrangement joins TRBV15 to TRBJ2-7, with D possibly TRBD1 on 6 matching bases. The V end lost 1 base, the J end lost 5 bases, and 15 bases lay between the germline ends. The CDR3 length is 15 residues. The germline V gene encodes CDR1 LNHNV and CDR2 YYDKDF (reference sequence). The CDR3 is CATSRGGAGEHEQYF. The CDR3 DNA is TGTGCCACCAGCAGAGGAGGAGCAGGGGAACACGAGCAGTACTTC.

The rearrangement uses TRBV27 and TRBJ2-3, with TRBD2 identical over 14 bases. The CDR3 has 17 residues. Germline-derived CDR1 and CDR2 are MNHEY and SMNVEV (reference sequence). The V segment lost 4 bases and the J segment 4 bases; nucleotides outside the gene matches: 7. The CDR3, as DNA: TGTGCCAGCAGTTCAAGACTAGCGGGAGGGGGGGCAGATACGCAGTATTTT. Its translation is CASSSRLAGGGADTQYF.

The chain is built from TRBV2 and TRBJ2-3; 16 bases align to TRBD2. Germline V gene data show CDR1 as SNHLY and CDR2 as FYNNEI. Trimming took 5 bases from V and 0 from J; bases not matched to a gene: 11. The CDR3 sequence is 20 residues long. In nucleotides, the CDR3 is TGTGCCAGCAGTCTTCGGTGGGGACTAGCGGGAGGGCCAAGCACAGATACGCAGTATTTT. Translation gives CASSLRWGLAGGPSTDTQYF. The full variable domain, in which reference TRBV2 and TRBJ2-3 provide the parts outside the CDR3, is EPEVTQTPSHQVTQMGQEVILRCVPISNHLYFYWYRQILGQKVEFLVSFYNNEISEKSEIFDDQFSVERPDGSNFTLKIRSTKLEDSAMYFCASSLRWGLAGGPSTDTQYFGPGTRLTVL.